This T cell receptor (beta chain) was sequenced in a study of blood T cells in healthy people across ages. The wider study: Template-switching capture recovered about one barcoded beta molecule per two T cells. Whole-study findings and limits: The study found TCR beta diversity correlated strongly with naive T cell percentage. The study regarded diversity estimates from one million T cells as underestimates.

Individuals who donated were healthy Caucasians from Russia aged roughly 6 to 95. To note about this clonotype: Its antigen is not identified.

For the second PCR, which ran for about 7 to 11 cycles, a sample-barcoded 5' primer and a J-beta primer mix were used. One entry per CDR3 protein results from TCRdb running MiXCR on the 5' RACE reads. The profile shows 700,000 or so distinct CDR3 sequences, roughly 43% of them singletons. The CDR3 extends over 13 amino acids. V lost 2 bases, J lost 7 bases, and 12 bases lay in between. The germline gives CDR1 MNHEY, CDR2 SVGEGT. This sequence joins TRBV6-2 or TRBV6-3 and TRBJ2-7; D perhaps matches TRBD2 (5 bases). The receptor comes from a man older than 75 in good health. Specimen: blood. This CDR3 is CASSYPQEGEQYF. Here the CDR3 DNA reads TGTGCCAGCAGTTACCCACAAGAGGGAGAGCAGTACTTC.